This T cell receptor (beta chain) came from a study of a mutant IDH1 vaccine in newly diagnosed glioma. As for the study in general: Prior therapy was radiotherapy, temozolomide, or both; most received both. Visit V12 was at week 35; visit V13 was at week 47.

The germline V and J ends were trimmed by 11 bases and 1 base, with 9 bases remaining between them. The CDR3 is made up of 13 amino acids. Looked up from germline, CDR1 is LNHDA and CDR2 is SQIVND (reference sequence). Notes on this clone: The antigen is not known.

This table comes from immunoSEQ multiplex PCR, and its TCRdb copy is limited to in-frame clones, with some not included. Of around 30,000 clones listed, about 82% are singletons. Stated time point: week 35, safety follow-up. Each vaccine dose was 300 ug of mutant IDH1 20-mer peptide, with topical imiquimod. Donors harbored newly found WHO grade 3 or 4 IDH1-mutant, ATRX-lost astrocytomas. V is TRBV19 and J is TRBJ2-6; D not certain. The sequence came from a man aged 40-50 years with glioma. Some clones in this sample may be carry-over from other donors' samples. The input for sequencing was PBMCs, taken from a glioma patient whose treatment included an IDH1 peptide vaccine. In DNA form, the CDR3 reads TGTGCCTGCTGGGGATCTGGGGCCAACGTCCTGACTTTC. This codes for CACWGSGANVLTF.